This T cell receptor (beta chain) was sequenced for a study of long-term antiretroviral therapy in people with HIV. Overall study context: Samples collected earliest predate the 2015 immediate-ART recommendation by about a decade.

CDR1 is SGHNT and CDR2 is YYREEE in the germline V gene (reference sequence). Between the trimmed V and J ends, which lost 1 base and 4 bases, there was a span of 20 bases. The CDR3 extends over 17 amino acids. With regard to this clone: The antigen is unknown.

It was version v3.0 of the immunoSEQ assay that was run at survey level. Target depth was roughly 40,000-50,000 T-cell genomes per sample. Assay: immunoSEQ multiplex PCR; the TCRdb copy retains only in-frame clones and omits some. The data contain under 20,000 clones, approximately 83% of them singletons. Study conclusions and caveats: Despite increasing after ART, diversity remained lower than that of transplant donor controls. Clones expanded before ART dominated the repertoire at all time points.

This sequence was found in a man aged 40-49 years with HIV. The sample consisted of unsorted PBMCs, taken just before starting antiretroviral therapy. The chain has TRBV5-4 and TRBJ1-2; D gene uncertain. The CDR3 DNA is TGTGCCAGCAGCTTGACCTGGCCTCGTCCGGAGGGCTATGGCTACACCTTC. Protein product: CASSLTWPRPEGYGYTF.